This paragraph reports one T cell receptor beta chain. The CDR3 totals 12 residues. The V end lost 8 bases, the J end lost 8 bases, and 12 bases lay between the germline ends. Germline V gene sequence: CDR1 LNHNV, CDR2 YYDKDF (reference sequence). This entry comes from a study of cytomegalovirus exposure and HLA in healthy donors. The primer mix had 60 Vbeta and 13 Jbeta primers. Sequenced by immunoSEQ multiplex PCR; TCRdb stores in-frame clones only, minus some. The repertoire holds some 60,000 clones, with 65% to 90% as singletons. This TCR was recovered from a female donor in good health and CMV-seronegative. The sample consisted of PBMCs. The chain joins TRBV15 to TRBJ1-4, with D perhaps TRBD1 (5 bases). The CDR3 DNA reads as TGTGCCACCGGGGGGTATGGGGAAAAACTGTTTTTT. This translates into CATGGYGEKLFF.